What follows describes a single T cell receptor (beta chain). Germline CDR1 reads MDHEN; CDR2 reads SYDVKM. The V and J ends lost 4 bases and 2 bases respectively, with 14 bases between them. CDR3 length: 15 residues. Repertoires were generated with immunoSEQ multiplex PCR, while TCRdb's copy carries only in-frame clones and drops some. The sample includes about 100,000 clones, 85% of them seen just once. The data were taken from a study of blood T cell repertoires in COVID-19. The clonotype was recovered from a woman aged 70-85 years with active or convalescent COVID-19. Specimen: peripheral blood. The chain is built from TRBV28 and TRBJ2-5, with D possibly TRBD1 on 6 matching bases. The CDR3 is CASSSHQGQQETQYF. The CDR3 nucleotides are TGTGCCAGCAGTTCCCACCAAGGACAGCAAGAGACCCAGTACTTC.